Listed below are T cell receptor beta chains from one sample, sequenced in a study of blood T cells in healthy people across ages. TCRdb itself ran the 5' RACE reads through MiXCR, one entry per CDR3 protein. The sample holds hundreds of thousands of distinct CDR3 sequences, 20% to 30% seen once. These sequences were also reported in another study, on T cells of mothers and their children.

The sequenced sample consisted of blood. These receptors came from a boy younger than 18 in good health. CDR3s include the opening cysteine and the closing phenylalanine or tryptophan. D genes are given only for firm matches. A clone size is listed for some rows: how often the clone was seen (once, few, many), or a class if it is expanded.

cdr3_aa: CASSQEGGNEQFF
cdr3_nt: TGTGCCAGCAGCCAAGAGGGAGGGAATGAGCAGTTCTTC
clone_size: .
d_call: TRBD2
j_call: TRBJ2-1
v_call: TRBV3-1

cdr3_aa: CSVGGRGNEQYF
cdr3_nt: TGCAGCGTTGGTGGCAGGGGAAACGAGCAGTACTTC
clone_size: few
d_call: .
j_call: TRBJ2-7
v_call: TRBV29-1

cdr3_aa: CASRGAASNEQYF
cdr3_nt: TGTGCCAGCAGGGGAGCAGCCTCCAACGAGCAGTACTTC
clone_size: few
d_call: .
j_call: TRBJ2-7
v_call: TRBV7-3

cdr3_aa: CASSSEGGDTEAFF
cdr3_nt: TGCGCCAGCAGCTCCGAGGGCGGAGACACTGAAGCTTTCTTT
clone_size: .
d_call: .
j_call: TRBJ1-1
v_call: TRBV5-1

cdr3_aa: CASSIHRGGGETQYF
cdr3_nt: TGTGCCAGCAGCATCCACAGGGGAGGGGGGGAGACCCAGTACTTC
clone_size: .
d_call: .
j_call: TRBJ2-5
v_call: TRBV11-2

cdr3_aa: CASSQIPGQGAGGELFF
cdr3_nt: TGTGCCAGCAGCCAAATACCGGGACAGGGGGCAGGCGGGGAGCTGTTTTTT
clone_size: .
d_call: TRBD1
j_call: TRBJ2-2
v_call: TRBV7-3

cdr3_aa: CSADGQGNTEAFF
cdr3_nt: TGCAGTGCCGATGGACAGGGTAACACTGAAGCTTTCTTT
clone_size: .
d_call: TRBD1
j_call: TRBJ1-1
v_call: TRBV20-1

cdr3_aa: CSVKGNQETQYF
cdr3_nt: TGCAGTGTAAAGGGTAACCAAGAGACCCAGTACTTC
clone_size: few
d_call: .
j_call: TRBJ2-5
v_call: TRBV20-1

cdr3_aa: CASSLTGEWRTGELFF
cdr3_nt: TGTGCCAGCAGCTTAACCGGGGAATGGCGCACCGGGGAGCTGTTTTTT
clone_size: .
d_call: .
j_call: TRBJ2-2
v_call: TRBV7-3

cdr3_aa: CASSYPGANGYTF
cdr3_nt: TGTGCCAGCAGTTACCCGGGGGCAAATGGCTACACCTTC
clone_size: .
d_call: .
j_call: TRBJ1-2
v_call: TRBV6-5

cdr3_aa: CASSLSGLRGYEQYF
cdr3_nt: TGTGCCAGCAGTTTATCAGGGCTCAGGGGCTACGAGCAGTACTTC
clone_size: .
d_call: .
j_call: TRBJ2-7
v_call: TRBV27

cdr3_aa: CASSRGGNENLFF
cdr3_nt: TGCGCCAGCAGCCGTGGGGGAAATGAAAATCTGTTTTTT
clone_size: .
d_call: .
j_call: TRBJ1-4
v_call: TRBV5-1

cdr3_aa: CASSFRTGGTDTQYF
cdr3_nt: TGTGCCAGCAGTTTTAGGACAGGGGGCACAGATACGCAGTATTTT
clone_size: .
d_call: TRBD1
j_call: TRBJ2-3
v_call: TRBV12-3/TRBV12-4

cdr3_aa: CASSLTLAPPTDTQYF
cdr3_nt: TGTGCCAGCAGCTTAACTTTAGCCCCCCCCACAGATACGCAGTATTTT
clone_size: .
d_call: .
j_call: TRBJ2-3
v_call: TRBV9

cdr3_aa: CARSTIGTQYF
cdr3_nt: TGTGCCAGGAGCACCATCGGGACCCAGTACTTC
clone_size: .
d_call: .
j_call: TRBJ2-5
v_call: TRBV7-9